One sample yielded the 29 T cell receptor beta chains listed below, sequenced in a study of blood T cell repertoires in COVID-19. Here immunoSEQ multiplex PCR was the method, and the copy in TCRdb shows in-frame clones only, minus some. The sample contains about 160,000 clones, roughly 87% of which appear only once. The specimen was peripheral blood. These receptors all come from a woman aged 55-69 years who had recovered from COVID-19.

The genes are TRBV5-1 and TRBJ2-7; TRBD2 is a possible D gene (6 bases). The CDR3 runs to 13 residues. Germline values: CDR1 SGHRS, CDR2 YFSETQ. Trimming cost V 4 bases and J 6 bases, with 14 bases left between them. The CDR3: CASSPRDFLEQYF. In DNA, the CDR3 is TGCGCCAGCAGCCCCCGGGACTTCCTCGAGCAGTACTTC.

The genes are TRBV7-9 and TRBJ2-5; perhaps TRBD2 as D (6 bases). Trimming left V 5 bases short and J 7 bases short, with 14 bases between. Germline CDR1 and CDR2: SEHNR and FQNEAQ (reference sequence). This CDR3 spans 13 amino acids. In nucleotides, the CDR3 is TGTGCCAGCAGCATCGGGACTTCTGGGACCCAGTACTTC. The encoded protein is CASSIGTSGTQYF.

The chain recombines TRBV28 with TRBJ2-7; 7 bases are shared with TRBD1. Losses at the gene ends were 5 bases for V and 6 bases for J; bases not matched to a gene: 13. The CDR3 runs 15 residues. CDR1 MDHEN and CDR2 SYDVKM come from the germline V gene. The CDR3 loop reads CASSQGTARWAEQYF. CDR3 coding DNA: TGTGCCAGCAGTCAAGGGACAGCCCGCTGGGCCGAGCAGTACTTC.

V and J are TRBV6-5 and TRBJ1-6, with no clear D. The V end was cut by 5 bases, the J end by 6 bases, with 14 bases between. The CDR3 is made up of 15 amino acids. Germline V lookup: CDR1 MNHEY, CDR2 SVGAGI. The CDR3, as DNA: TGTGCCAGCAGTCCGGACGGAGGGTCTAATTCACCCCTCCACTTT. Translation gives CASSPDGGSNSPLHF.

The rearrangement joins TRBV7-9 to TRBJ2-1; 7 bases agree with TRBD1. The germline V gene encodes CDR1 SEHNR and CDR2 FQNEAQ (reference sequence). Unmatched junction bases numbered 6, after V lost 2 bases and J lost 2 bases. This CDR3 comprises 16 residues. CDR3: CASSLRGLPTYNEQFF. In DNA, the CDR3 is TGTGCCAGCAGCTTAAGGGGGCTACCTACCTACAATGAGCAGTTCTTC.

The chain has TRBV6-2 or TRBV6-3 and TRBJ2-2, with 13 bases identical to TRBD2. V lost 3 bases, J lost 6 bases, and 4 bases stayed unmatched. Germline-derived CDR1 and CDR2 are MNHEY and SVGEGT. The CDR3 contains 16 residues. CDR3 protein: CASSYWTSGGAGELFF. The CDR3 DNA sequence: TGTGCCAGCAGTTATTGGACTAGCGGGGGCGCCGGGGAGCTGTTTTTT.

This chain uses TRBV6-6 with TRBJ1-1; 8 bases are shared with TRBD1. CDR1 MNHNY and CDR2 SVGAGI come from the germline V gene (reference sequence). The V gene end was trimmed by 6 bases and the J gene end by 2 bases; junction bases not matched to a gene: 5. This CDR3 has 14 residues. CDR3 sequence (DNA): TGTGCCAGCAGGCGGGACAGGCTAAACACTGAAGCTTTCTTT. It yields the protein CASRRDRLNTEAFF.

The chain carries TRBV6-5 and TRBJ1-1, with 8 bases fitting TRBD1. The CDR3 consists of 15 residues. V was clipped by 2 bases and J by 7 bases; unmatched bases: 9. Germline CDR1 is MNHEY and CDR2 is SVGAGI. The CDR3 here is CASSYRQGAAFEAFF. CDR3 bases: TGTGCCAGCAGTTACAGGCAGGGGGCGGCCTTTGAAGCTTTCTTT.

There are a few counts of this clone. J is TRBJ1-2 and V is TRBV29-1, with 7 nucleotides matching TRBD1. Germline V gene sequence: CDR1 SQVTM, CDR2 ANQGSEA. CDR3 length: 15 residues. V shed 0 bases, J shed 8 bases, and the junction held 12 bases outside the gene matches. The chain's CDR3 is CSVEETGRTRGGYTF. CDR3 coding DNA: TGCAGCGTTGAAGAGACAGGGAGAACTCGTGGGGGCTACACCTTC.

In DNA, the CDR3 is TGTGCCAGCAGCTTATATTATGAGCAGTTCTTC. It translates to CASSLYYEQFF. V gene TRBV7-9 combines with J gene TRBJ2-1; no firm D call. The germline CDR1 and CDR2 sequences are SEHNR and FQNEAQ (reference sequence). This CDR3 spans 11 amino acids. The germline V and J ends were trimmed by 2 bases and 8 bases, with 4 bases remaining between them.

The chain links TRBV28 to TRBJ1-2; a weak D match, TRBD1 (5 bases). Germline CDR1 MDHEN, CDR2 SYDVKM. CDR3 length equals 14 residues. The V and J ends lost 7 bases and 4 bases respectively, with 16 bases between them. CDR3 residues: CASKGADGIYGYTF. DNA for the CDR3: TGTGCCAGCAAAGGGGCTGACGGCATCTATGGCTACACCTTC.

V and J are TRBV29-1 and TRBJ1-4; maybe TRBD1 (6 bases). Germline V gene sequence: CDR1 SQVTM, CDR2 ANQGSEA. Trimming removed 1 base at V and 8 bases at J, with 17 bases between. The CDR3 length is 15 residues. The CDR3 nucleotides are TGCAGCGTTGAAGCAACAGGGATTTTCCCAGAAAAACTGTTTTTT. Translating gives CSVEATGIFPEKLFF.

This chain joins TRBV4-2 and TRBJ1-3; D gene uncertain. V was shortened by 7 bases and J by 0 bases, with 19 bases between the two germline ends. The CDR3 has 17 residues. Germline V CDR1 and CDR2: LGHNA, YNFKEQ. DNA for the CDR3: TGTGCCAGCACCCCCAGAGGGCCGGGGAGCTCTGGAAACACCATATATTTT. This gives the protein CASTPRGPGSSGNTIYF.

This sequence joins TRBV5-1 and TRBJ2-7; TRBD1 matches 7 bases. This CDR3 is built from 16 residues. V trimming: 1 base; J trimming: 0 bases; junction bases outside the gene matches: 7. The germline gives CDR1 SGHRS, CDR2 YFSETQ. The CDR3 here is CASSLSTGASSYEQYF. The CDR3 nucleotides are TGCGCCAGCAGCTTGTCCACAGGGGCCAGCTCCTACGAGCAGTACTTC.

This clone has a single count. The J gene is TRBJ2-1, the V gene TRBV5-1, with 7 bases identical to TRBD1. CDR1 is SGHRS, CDR2 YFSETQ, per germline. The CDR3 consists of 12 residues. The ends lost 4 bases at V and 7 bases at J; junction bases unmatched: 2. CDR3 region: CASSVQGNEQFF. The CDR3 DNA sequence: TGCGCCAGCAGCGTACAGGGGAATGAGCAGTTCTTC.

V and J are TRBV6-2 or TRBV6-3 and TRBJ1-2; 7 nucleotides line up with TRBD1. Germline CDR1 MNHEY, CDR2 SVGEGT. The CDR3 totals 14 residues. With 4 bases clipped from V and 4 bases from J, the junction kept 6 bases outside the gene matches. The CDR3 DNA is TGTGCCAGCAGTTTCAGGGGGGCGAGCTATGGCTACACCTTC. This encodes CASSFRGASYGYTF.

The V and J genes are TRBV19 and TRBJ1-5; the match to TRBD1 covers 10 bases. The CDR3 runs 15 residues. Germline CDR1 and CDR2: LNHDA and SQIVND (reference sequence). Germline trimming cut 8 bases from V and 0 bases from J; bases unmatched to any gene: 4. CDR3 residues: CASGGTGVSNQPQHF. CDR3 DNA sequence: TGTGCCAGTGGGGGGACAGGGGTTAGCAATCAGCCCCAGCATTTT.

This chain connects TRBV11-3 to TRBJ2-1; tentatively, D is TRBD2 (5 bases). Trimming pared 2 bases from V and 8 bases from J, leaving 13 bases between. Germline V gene sequence: CDR1 SGHNT, CDR2 YENEEA. The CDR3 loop spans 14 amino acids. CDR3 protein: CASSLRSGIDEQFF. CDR3 sequence (DNA): TGTGCCAGCAGCTTAAGAAGCGGTATTGATGAGCAGTTCTTC.

V gene TRBV18 combines with J gene TRBJ2-5; D uncertain. Trimming left V 6 bases short and J 1 base short, with 12 bases between. Germline CDR1 and CDR2: KGHSH and LQKENI. This CDR3 spans 14 amino acids. The CDR3 reads CASSPDLVQETQYF. CDR3 in DNA: TGTGCCAGCTCCCCTGATTTAGTCCAAGAGACCCAGTACTTC.

V gene TRBV5-1 combines with J gene TRBJ1-3; D perhaps matches TRBD1 (5 bases). This CDR3 is 16 amino acids long. Between the trimmed V and J ends, which lost 1 base and 0 bases, there was a span of 11 bases. The germline V gene has CDR1 SGHRS and CDR2 YFSETQ. CDR3 sequence reads: CASSLMGLNSGNTIYF. CDR3 nucleotide sequence: TGCGCCAGCAGCTTGATGGGACTCAACTCTGGAAACACCATATATTTT.

The chain is built from TRBV9 and TRBJ2-5; TRBD2 aligns across 8 bases. Germline V gene sequence: CDR1 SGDLS, CDR2 YYNGEE. This CDR3 comprises 17 residues. With V trimmed by 4 bases and J by 2 bases, 13 bases remained unmatched. The CDR3 region has the DNA TGTGCCAGCAGCCCCCGAGGGGCGGGGGGACATCAAGAGACCCAGTACTTC. Residues: CASSPRGAGGHQETQYF.

The chain combines TRBV7-2 with TRBJ1-1; the D gene is possibly TRBD1 (5 bases). The V end was cut by 5 bases, the J end by 0 bases, with 16 bases between. The CDR3 runs 16 residues. Germline-derived CDR1 and CDR2 are SGHTA and FQGNSA. This CDR3 reads CASSPGRGVMNTEAFF. CDR3 nucleotide sequence: TGTGCCAGCAGCCCCGGTCGGGGGGTTATGAACACTGAAGCTTTCTTT.

The chain joins TRBV7-6 to TRBJ1-6; D unclear. The V and J ends lost 1 base and 0 bases respectively, with 7 bases between them. Germline lookup yields CDR1 SGHVS and CDR2 FNYEAQ. The CDR3 is 16 amino acids. CDR3 coding DNA: TGTGCCAGCAGCTTAGGTCAGGACTCCTATAATTCACCCCTCCACTTT. Protein product: CASSLGQDSYNSPLHF.

J is TRBJ2-3 and V is TRBV4-1; D unclear. V was cut by 2 bases and J by 3 bases, with 9 bases left in between. The V gene's germline CDR1 is MGHRA and CDR2 YSYEKL. The CDR3 runs to 14 residues. CDR3 nucleotides: TGCGCCAGCAGCCAAACCTCCCAGACAGATACGCAGTATTTT. The encoded protein is CASSQTSQTDTQYF.

The CDR3 spells CASSGGGGPIYNEQFF. The CDR3 bases are TGCGCCAGCAGTGGTGGGGGGGGGCCGATTTACAATGAGCAGTTCTTC. The genes are TRBV10-1 and TRBJ2-1, with D possibly TRBD2 on 7 matching bases. The CDR3 contains 16 residues. From germline, CDR1 is WNHNN and CDR2 SYGVQD (reference sequence). Trimming took 4 bases from V and 4 from J, leaving 17 bases between them.

The chain employs TRBV6-1 and TRBJ2-7; 14 bases are shared with TRBD2. The J segment lost 0 bases and the V segment lost 3 bases, leaving 4 bases of the junction unmatched. From germline, CDR1 is MNHNS and CDR2 SASEGT. The CDR3 is 17 amino acids. The CDR3 protein is CASSETSGGAVSYEQYF. For the CDR3, the DNA is TGTGCCAGCAGTGAGACTAGCGGGGGGGCCGTCTCCTACGAGCAGTACTTC.

The J gene is TRBJ2-7, the V gene TRBV12-3 or TRBV12-4; the D gene is possibly TRBD1 (5 bases). This CDR3 comprises 12 residues. Trimming left V 3 bases short and J 2 bases short, with 5 bases between. The CDR3 sequence: CASSLDTYEQYF. CDR3 DNA: TGTGCCAGCAGTTTGGACACCTACGAGCAGTACTTC.

The J gene is TRBJ1-1, the V gene TRBV5-1, with TRBD1 identical over 8 bases. CDR3 length: 15 residues. J gave up 6 bases and V 8 bases, and 15 bases lay outside the gene matches. Per germline, CDR1 SGHRS and CDR2 YFSETQ. The CDR3 loop reads CASGATGSQGAEAFF. The CDR3 nucleotides read TGCGCCAGTGGCGCCACCGGGTCACAGGGGGCTGAAGCTTTCTTT. The entire variable domain, with the rest obtained from reference TRBV5-1 and TRBJ1-1, is as follows: KAGVTQTPRYLIKTRGQQVTLSCSPISGHRSVSWYQQTPGQGLQFLFEYFSETQRNKGNFPGRFSGRQFSNSRSEMNVSTLELGDSALYLCASGATGSQGAEAFFGQGTRLTVV.

V usage is TRBV27 and J usage is TRBJ2-1; 10 positions agree with TRBD2. Germline assignment: CDR1 MNHEY and CDR2 SMNVEV (reference sequence). CDR3 length: 15 amino acids. J was trimmed by 8 bases and V by 5 bases; bases with no gene match: 9. CDR3 amino acids: CASSPRPLAGYEQFF. CDR3 nucleotide sequence: TGTGCCAGCAGTCCCCGCCCACTAGCGGGGTATGAGCAGTTCTTC.